The 10 T cell receptor beta chains below were found in one sample sequenced in a study of blood T cell repertoires in COVID-19. The data were produced by immunoSEQ multiplex PCR, yet TCRdb's version contains in-frame clones alone and is incomplete. In the table there are approximately 150,000 clones, roughly 89% of which are singletons. The sample comprised peripheral blood. The receptor source for this set is a woman between 45 and 65 years old with acute or convalescent COVID-19.

This clone has a single count. V gene TRBV27 combines with J gene TRBJ1-1, with TRBD1 identical over 12 bases. Germline CDR1 MNHEY, CDR2 SMNVEV (reference sequence). This CDR3 region has 19 residues. V trimming: 1 base; J trimming: 4 bases; junction bases outside the gene matches: 13. The CDR3 nucleotides are TGTGCCAGCAGTTTATACGGATCGGGGGACAGGGGGCTTTTCACTGAAGCTTTCTTT. Amino acid sequence: CASSLYGSGDRGLFTEAFF.

This clone was seen only once. The chain uses TRBV7-3 and TRBJ1-1, with 8 bases matching TRBD1. Germline assignment: CDR1 SGHTA and CDR2 FQGTGA. This CDR3 is 14 amino acids long. Trimming at V came to 5 bases and at J to 4 bases, leaving 6 bases not matched to a gene. CDR3 in amino acids: CASSGQGPGTEAFF. The CDR3 DNA reads as TGTGCCAGCAGCGGACAGGGACCGGGCACTGAAGCTTTCTTT.

The gene calls are TRBV19 and TRBJ1-2; D perhaps matches TRBD1 (5 bases). Germline CDR1 and CDR2: LNHDA and SQIVND (reference sequence). The CDR3 totals 13 residues. Trimming removed 11 bases from V and 8 bases from J, with 21 bases in between. The CDR3 DNA is TGTGCCGCGAAGACAGACGGTTGGCCGGGCTACACCTTC. This codes for CAAKTDGWPGYTF.

The rearrangement joins TRBV6-2 or TRBV6-3 to TRBJ2-3; TRBD2 aligns across 13 bases. The germline V gene encodes CDR1 MNHEY and CDR2 SVGEGT. J lost 3 bases, V lost 5 bases, and 5 bases had no gene match. CDR3 length: 16 amino acids. The CDR3 DNA sequence: TGTGCCAGCAGTCCGTCGGGACTAGCGGGGACAGATACGCAGTATTTT. Encoded protein: CASSPSGLAGTDTQYF.

The J gene is TRBJ1-2, the V gene TRBV10-3; D gene unclear. Trimming stripped 0 bases from V and 13 bases from J, with 18 bases between. The germline V gene has CDR1 ENHRY and CDR2 SYGVKD. The CDR3 has 14 amino acids. CDR3 protein: CAISESTTSMAGTF. The CDR3 nucleotides read TGTGCCATCAGTGAGTCGACAACCTCTATGGCTGGCACCTTC.

The chain couples TRBV5-1 to TRBJ1-2; D might be TRBD1 (5 bases). Germline loops: CDR1 SGHRS, CDR2 YFSETQ. V lost 0 bases to trimming and J lost 7 bases, with 10 bases between them. This CDR3 has 13 residues. The CDR3 nucleotides read TGCGCCAGCAGCTTGGAGTCAGGGCTTGGCTACACCTTC. Its protein is CASSLESGLGYTF.

This sequence joins TRBV5-1 and TRBJ1-3, with D unclear. V was cut by 4 bases and J by 4 bases, with 9 bases left in between. The CDR3 is 13 amino acids. Germline CDR1 is SGHRS and CDR2 is YFSETQ. DNA for the CDR3: TGCGCCAGCAGCCCACAGATGGGAAACACCATATATTTT. This encodes CASSPQMGNTIYF.

The rearrangement links TRBV14 to TRBJ1-5; possibly TRBD1 for D (6 bases). Germline V gives CDR1 SGHDN, CDR2 FVKESK. This CDR3 comprises 16 residues. V shed 0 bases and J shed 2 bases, with 11 bases lying between them. The CDR3 bases are TGTGCCAGCAGCCAAGAAGGTGGGGGCGGCAATCAGCCCCAGCATTTT. It encodes CASSQEGGGGNQPQHF.

The chain employs TRBV29-1 and TRBJ2-7; D is uncertain. V gave up 3 bases and J gave up 3 bases, with 9 bases separating them. Germline CDR1 is SQVTM and CDR2 is ANQGSEA. The CDR3 runs to 12 residues. This CDR3 reads CSVEVADYEQYF. The DNA of the CDR3 is TGCAGCGTTGAGGTGGCAGACTACGAGCAGTACTTC.

The chain uses TRBV30 and TRBJ2-1; D might be TRBD1 (6 bases). The CDR3 runs to 12 residues. Trimming shortened V by 1 base and J by 7 bases, and 8 bases separated the two germline ends. Germline CDR1 and CDR2: GTSNPN and SVGIG (reference sequence). The CDR3 DNA follows: TGTGCCTGGAGTGGGACAGTTAATGAGCAGTTCTTC. It specifies CAWSGTVNEQFF.